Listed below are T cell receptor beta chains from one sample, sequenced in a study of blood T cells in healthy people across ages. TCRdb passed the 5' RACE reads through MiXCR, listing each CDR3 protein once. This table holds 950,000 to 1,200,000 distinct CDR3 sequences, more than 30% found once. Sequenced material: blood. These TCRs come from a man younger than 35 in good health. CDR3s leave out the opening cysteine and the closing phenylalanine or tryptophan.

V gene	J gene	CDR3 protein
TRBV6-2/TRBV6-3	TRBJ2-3	ASERRGDDTQY
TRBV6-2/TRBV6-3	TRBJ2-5	TSSYGDRRETQY
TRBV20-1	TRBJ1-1	SARGFGDRVEANTEAF
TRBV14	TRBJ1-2	ASSQSRLSGHYGYT
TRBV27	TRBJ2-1	ASSFRLRGGQSEQF
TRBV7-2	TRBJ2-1	ASSLEGQGAWNEQF
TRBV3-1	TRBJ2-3	ASSPGALAGDTDTQY
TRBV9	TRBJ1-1	ASSVDGGPRERIEAF
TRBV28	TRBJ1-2	ASTVGQTNYGYT
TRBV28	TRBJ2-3	ASSPTSLRTDTQY
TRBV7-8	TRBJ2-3	ASSLPPGSTDTQY
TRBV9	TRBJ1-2	ASSVSGTGSALPLGYT
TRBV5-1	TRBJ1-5	ASSLVGGSDQPQH
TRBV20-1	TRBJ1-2	SARPAGKYYGYT
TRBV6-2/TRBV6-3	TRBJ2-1	ASTTRSLGYNEQF
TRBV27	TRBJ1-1	ASSFGGGVAF
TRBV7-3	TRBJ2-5	ASSLRAQETQY
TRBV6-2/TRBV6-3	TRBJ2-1	ASSSRQGAYHEQF
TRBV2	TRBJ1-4	ASTDSSTNEKLF
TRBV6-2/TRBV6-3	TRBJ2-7	ASSYRTTNYEQY
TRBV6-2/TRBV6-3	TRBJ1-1	ASSYSRARPTEAF
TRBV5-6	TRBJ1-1	ASIRGPNTEAF
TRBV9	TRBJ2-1	ASSGQTGNYNEQF
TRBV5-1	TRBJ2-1	ASILYRNEQF
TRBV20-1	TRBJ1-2	SARSHSMGGGGYT
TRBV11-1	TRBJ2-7	ASSYRTSGVIYEQY
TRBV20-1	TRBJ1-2	SARGGPANYGYT